These 22 T cell receptor beta chains were all obtained from the same sample, sequenced in a study of PD-1 blockade in mismatch repair-deficient tumors. Stated time point: approximately ten-day in vitro stimulation with candidate neoantigen peptide 6. No cognate antigen is known for these TCRs. Sequencing used immunoSEQ multiplex PCR; TCRdb keeps in-frame clones, though not all of them. The table shows about 14,000 clones, with about 85% occurring only once. Sequences were derived from cells cultured in vitro, sampled from a patient treated with pembrolizumab. These receptors were obtained from an adult with mismatch repair-deficient cancer.

CDR3 protein: CASSSPGFTDTQYF. The CDR3 nucleotides are TGCGCCAGCAGCTCTCCGGGGTTCACAGATACGCAGTATTTT. This chain links TRBV5-1 with TRBJ2-3, with D possibly matching TRBD2 (5 bases). Trimming took off 3 bases at V and 2 bases at J, with 10 bases between the two ends. Per the germline V gene, CDR1 is SGHRS and CDR2 is YFSETQ. CDR3 length: 14 residues.

This sequence joins TRBV19 and TRBJ1-5; no definite D call. This CDR3 is built from 12 residues. Germline CDR1 reads LNHDA; CDR2 reads SQIVND (reference sequence). Trimming took 1 base from V and 5 from J, leaving 3 bases between them. CDR3 in DNA: TGTGCCAGTAGTATAGTGTATCAGCCCCAGCATTTT. Translation: CASSIVYQPQHF.

The chain combines TRBV6-6 with TRBJ2-1; D gene ambiguous. Trimming removed 6 bases at V and 3 bases at J, with 18 bases between. CDR3 length: 16 amino acids. Germline V gives CDR1 MNHNY, CDR2 SVGAGI (reference sequence). As DNA, the CDR3 is TGTGCCAGCAGCCAGCCCGTGTCCACCCGCTACAATGAGCAGTTCTTC. As protein: CASSQPVSTRYNEQFF.

J is TRBJ2-3 and V is TRBV5-1; the D gene is possibly TRBD1 (6 bases). V lost 1 base and J 0 bases, leaving 9 bases between the germline ends. This CDR3 is 15 amino acids long. Germline V gives CDR1 SGHRS, CDR2 YFSETQ. CDR3: CASSLRQGSTDTQYF. The CDR3 nucleotides are TGCGCCAGCAGCTTGAGGCAGGGGAGCACAGATACGCAGTATTTT.

This rearrangement joins TRBV7-9 to TRBJ1-1; no clear D gene. This CDR3 comprises 15 residues. Trimming shortened V by 3 bases and J by 2 bases, and 13 bases separated the two germline ends. Per the germline V gene, CDR1 is SEHNR and CDR2 is FQNEAQ (reference sequence). CDR3 DNA: TGTGCCAGCAGCTTGGCCGGCGGCCTAAACACTGAAGCTTTCTTT. Residues: CASSLAGGLNTEAFF.

The gene calls are TRBV7-6 and TRBJ2-1; the D gene is possibly TRBD1 (6 bases). V was trimmed by 5 bases and J by 4 bases, leaving 15 bases between them. CDR3 size: 15 residues. The germline V gene encodes CDR1 SGHVS and CDR2 FNYEAQ. CDR3 sequence: CASSPEGEIYNEQFF. The DNA for the CDR3 is TGTGCCAGCAGCCCCGAGGGGGAGATATACAATGAGCAGTTCTTC. The complete variable domain, with remaining parts taken from reference TRBV7-6 and TRBJ2-1, reads GAGVSQSPRYKVTKRGQDVALRCDPISGHVSLYWYRQALGQGPEFLTYFNYEAQQDKSGLPNDRFSAERPEGSISTLTIQRTEQRDSAMYRCASSPEGEIYNEQFFGPGTRLTVL.

CDR3 sequence reads: CASSGQGRTEAFF. The DNA for the CDR3 is TGTGCCAGCAGTGGACAGGGCCGCACTGAAGCTTTCTTT. This sequence joins TRBV6-1 and TRBJ1-1; 7 nucleotides agree with TRBD1. The V segment lost 4 bases and the J segment 4 bases; nucleotides outside the gene matches: 3. Germline V CDR1 and CDR2: MNHNS, SASEGT. The CDR3 covers 13 residues.

The CDR3 DNA sequence: TGCGCCAGCAGCTTGGAAGTTAGCGGGAGGGCCATCGCAGATACGCAGTATTTT. Translation: CASSLEVSGRAIADTQYF. This chain uses TRBV5-1 with TRBJ2-3, with TRBD2 identical over 11 bases. V lost 0 bases and J lost 4; bases outside the gene matches: 10. Looked up from germline, CDR1 is SGHRS and CDR2 is YFSETQ. This CDR3 is 18 amino acids long.

The V and J genes are TRBV28 and TRBJ2-3; no clear D. This CDR3 contains 12 residues. CDR1 and CDR2 from the germline V gene are MDHEN and SYDVKM. V lost 5 bases and J 6 bases, leaving 9 bases between the germline ends. The CDR3, as DNA: TGTGCCAGCAGTCCATGGCCGGATACGCAGTATTTT. The encoded protein is CASSPWPDTQYF.

The chain has TRBV9 and TRBJ2-1; 14 bases agree with TRBD2. Germline lookup yields CDR1 SGDLS and CDR2 YYNGEE. With V trimmed by 4 bases and J by 6 bases, 21 bases remained unmatched. The CDR3 contains 21 residues. CDR3 in amino acids: CASSSGLAGEWGKRGANEQFF. The CDR3 coding sequence is TGTGCCAGCAGCTCGGGACTAGCGGGAGAATGGGGGAAGAGGGGAGCCAATGAGCAGTTCTTC. Using reference TRBV9 and TRBJ2-1 for the parts outside the CDR3, the full variable domain is DSGVTQTPKHLITATGQRVTLRCSPRSGDLSVYWYQQSLDQGLQFLIQYYNGEERAKGNILERFSAQQFPDLHSELNLSSLELGDSALYFCASSSGLAGEWGKRGANEQFFGPGTRLTVL.

The V and J genes are TRBV30 and TRBJ1-1; TRBD1 matches 7 bases. CDR1 and CDR2 from the germline V gene are GTSNPN and SVGIG (reference sequence). The V segment lost 1 base and the J segment 4 bases; nucleotides outside the gene matches: 9. This CDR3 region has 15 residues. The CDR3 sequence: CAWSEMTGRFTEAFF. The CDR3 DNA reads as TGTGCCTGGAGTGAGATGACAGGGAGGTTCACTGAAGCTTTCTTT. Based on the CDR3 plus reference TRBV30 and TRBJ1-1, the full variable domain is SQTIHQWPATLVQPVGSPLSLECTVEGTSNPNLYWYRQAAGRGLQLLFYSVGIGQISSEVPQNLSASRPQDRQFILSSKKLLLSDSGFYLCAWSEMTGRFTEAFFGQGTRLTVV.

This chain links TRBV5-1 with TRBJ1-4; 10 bases are a match to TRBD1. The germline V gene encodes CDR1 SGHRS and CDR2 YFSETQ. This CDR3 is 14 amino acids long. V lost 0 bases, J lost 8 bases, and 1 base stayed unmatched. CDR3 sequence reads: CASSLGDRGEKLFF. CDR3 nucleotide sequence: TGCGCCAGCAGCTTGGGGGACAGGGGCGAAAAACTGTTTTTT.

The rearrangement joins TRBV11-2 to TRBJ1-2; D is perhaps TRBD1 (6 bases). CDR1 and CDR2 from the germline V gene are SGHAT and FQNNGV. The V end lost 3 bases, the J end lost 7 bases, and 15 bases lay between the germline ends. The CDR3 has 14 residues. CDR3 in DNA: TGTGCCAGCAGCTTCTCAGAGGGGGTCGGTGGCTACACCTTC. Translated: CASSFSEGVGGYTF.

The chain's CDR3 is CASSEYRASGSRTGELFF. CDR3 nucleotide sequence: TGTGCCAGCAGTGAATATAGAGCTAGCGGGAGTCGAACCGGGGAGCTGTTTTTT. V gene TRBV25-1 combines with J gene TRBJ2-2; 10 bases fit TRBD2. Germline CDR1 MGHDK, CDR2 SYGVNS. J was trimmed by 5 bases and V by 0 bases; bases with no gene match: 9. This CDR3 contains 18 residues.

The V gene is TRBV7-3, the J gene TRBJ1-2, with D tentatively TRBD1 (5 bases). With 5 bases removed from V and 3 bases from J, the gap between germline ends came to 16 bases. The germline V gene encodes CDR1 SGHTA and CDR2 FQGTGA. The CDR3 spans 15 residues. The CDR3 DNA is TGTGCCAGCAGCCCCCGGTCGGGGCGCGACTATGGCTACACCTTC. It encodes CASSPRSGRDYGYTF.

V is TRBV5-1 and J is TRBJ1-1; 7 bases fit TRBD1. The CDR3 sequence is 13 residues long. J was trimmed by 5 bases and V by 4 bases; bases with no gene match: 5. CDR1 and CDR2 (germline): SGHRS, YFSETQ. CDR3 amino acids: CASSHNRGTEAFF. As DNA, the CDR3 is TGCGCCAGCAGCCATAACAGGGGAACTGAAGCTTTCTTT.

The genes are TRBV5-1 and TRBJ1-1; tentative D call: TRBD1 (5 bases). CDR1 is SGHRS, CDR2 YFSETQ, per germline. Trimming left V 5 bases short and J 4 bases short, with 15 bases between. CDR3 length: 14 amino acids. CDR3: CASSPQGVGTEAFF. In DNA, the CDR3 is TGCGCCAGCAGTCCGCAGGGAGTCGGCACTGAAGCTTTCTTT. The whole variable domain, remainder taken from reference TRBV5-1 and TRBJ1-1, is KAGVTQTPRYLIKTRGQQVTLSCSPISGHRSVSWYQQTPGQGLQFLFEYFSETQRNKGNFPGRFSGRQFSNSRSEMNVSTLELGDSALYLCASSPQGVGTEAFFGQGTRLTVV.

This sequence joins TRBV6-5 and TRBJ2-1; perhaps TRBD1 as D (5 bases). The germline V gene encodes CDR1 MNHEY and CDR2 SVGAGI. The CDR3 is 13 amino acids. V was trimmed by 0 bases and J by 8 bases, leaving 8 bases between them. The CDR3: CASSYSQGHEQFF. CDR3 DNA: TGTGCCAGCAGTTACTCGCAGGGCCATGAGCAGTTCTTC.

The chain employs TRBV11-2 and TRBJ2-3; TRBD2 agrees at 10 bases. The V and J ends lost 4 bases and 3 bases, in that order; junction bases with no gene match: 10. Germline values: CDR1 SGHAT, CDR2 FQNNGV. The CDR3 totals 17 residues. In DNA, the CDR3 is TGTGCCAGCAGCTATTACCCCACTAGCGGGACGACAGATACGCAGTATTTT. It yields the protein CASSYYPTSGTTDTQYF. The whole variable domain, remainder taken from reference TRBV11-2 and TRBJ2-3, is EAGVAQSPRYKIIEKRQSVAFWCNPISGHATLYWYQQILGQGPKLLIQFQNNGVVDDSQLPKDRFSAERLKGVDSTLKIQPAKLEDSAVYLCASSYYPTSGTTDTQYFGPGTRLTVL.

The rearrangement joins TRBV15 to TRBJ2-6, with 10 bases fitting TRBD1. Germline V gene data show CDR1 as LNHNV and CDR2 as YYDKDF (reference sequence). The CDR3 has 17 amino acids. With 5 bases clipped from V and 0 bases from J, the junction kept 4 bases outside the gene matches. CDR3 in amino acids: CATSLRTGGSGANVLTF. The DNA for the CDR3 is TGTGCCACCAGCCTGAGGACAGGGGGCTCTGGGGCCAACGTCCTGACTTTC.

CDR3 in amino acids: CASSQGIGQGAPYGYTF. Here the CDR3 DNA reads TGTGCCAGCAGTCAGGGGATCGGACAGGGAGCACCATATGGCTACACCTTC. The chain joins TRBV2 to TRBJ1-2, with 8 bases that match TRBD1. This CDR3 is built from 17 residues. With 5 bases clipped from V and 5 bases from J, the junction kept 16 bases outside the gene matches. Germline CDR1 is SNHLY and CDR2 is FYNNEI.

The rearrangement links TRBV5-1 to TRBJ2-7; 10 nucleotides match TRBD1. V dropped 4 bases and J dropped 7; count of bases not matched to a gene: 8. There are 14 residues in the CDR3. CDR1 and CDR2 (germline): SGHRS, YFSETQ. The CDR3 nucleotides read TGCGCCAGCAGCCTCGGGACAGGGGTTGGGGAGCAGTACTTC. Its protein product is CASSLGTGVGEQYF.